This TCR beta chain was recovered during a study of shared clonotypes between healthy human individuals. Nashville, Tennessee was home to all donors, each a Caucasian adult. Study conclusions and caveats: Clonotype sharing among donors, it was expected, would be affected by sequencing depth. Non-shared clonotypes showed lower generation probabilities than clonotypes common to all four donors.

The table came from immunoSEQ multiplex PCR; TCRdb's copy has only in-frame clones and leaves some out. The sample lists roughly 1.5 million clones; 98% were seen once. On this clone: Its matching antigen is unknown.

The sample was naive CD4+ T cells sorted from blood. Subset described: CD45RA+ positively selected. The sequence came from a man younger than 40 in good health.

CDR3 in amino acids: CASSPNQGNQPQHF. Here the CDR3 DNA reads TGTGCCAGCTCACCAAATCAGGGTAATCAGCCCCAGCATTTT. J is TRBJ1-5 and V is TRBV18; weak D call: TRBD1 (5 bases). V was trimmed by 2 bases and J by 4 bases, leaving 9 bases between them. The CDR3 consists of 14 residues. CDR1 and CDR2 from the germline V gene are KGHSH and LQKENI.